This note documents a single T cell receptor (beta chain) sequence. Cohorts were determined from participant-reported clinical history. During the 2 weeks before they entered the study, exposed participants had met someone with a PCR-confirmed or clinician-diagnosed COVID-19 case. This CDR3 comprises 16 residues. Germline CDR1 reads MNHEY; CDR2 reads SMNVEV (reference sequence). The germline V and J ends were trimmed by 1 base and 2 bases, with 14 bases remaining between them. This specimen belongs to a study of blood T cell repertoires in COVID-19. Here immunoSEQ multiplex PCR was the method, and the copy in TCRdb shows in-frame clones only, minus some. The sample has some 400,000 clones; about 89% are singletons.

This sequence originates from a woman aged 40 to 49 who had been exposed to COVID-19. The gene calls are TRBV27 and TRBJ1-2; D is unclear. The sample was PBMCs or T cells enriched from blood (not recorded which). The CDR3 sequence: CASSLYRGRENYGYTF. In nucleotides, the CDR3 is TGTGCCAGCAGTTTATATCGTGGGCGAGAAAACTATGGCTACACCTTC.